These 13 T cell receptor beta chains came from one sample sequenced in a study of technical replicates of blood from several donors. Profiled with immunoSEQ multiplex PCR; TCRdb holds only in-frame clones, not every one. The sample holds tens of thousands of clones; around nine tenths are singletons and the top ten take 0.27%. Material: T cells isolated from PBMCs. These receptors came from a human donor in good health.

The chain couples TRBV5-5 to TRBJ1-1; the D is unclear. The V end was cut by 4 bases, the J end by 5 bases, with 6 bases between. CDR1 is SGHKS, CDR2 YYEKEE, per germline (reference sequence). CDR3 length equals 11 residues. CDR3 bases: TGTGCCAGCAGCGGGAGAACTGAAGCTTTCTTT. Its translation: CASSGRTEAFF.

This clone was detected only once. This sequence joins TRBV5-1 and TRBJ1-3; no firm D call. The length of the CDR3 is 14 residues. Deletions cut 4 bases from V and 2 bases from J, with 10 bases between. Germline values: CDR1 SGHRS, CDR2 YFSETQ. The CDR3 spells CASSPRRTGNTIYF. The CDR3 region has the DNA TGCGCCAGCAGCCCTAGAAGGACTGGAAACACCATATATTTT. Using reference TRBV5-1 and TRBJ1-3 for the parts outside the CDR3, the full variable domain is KAGVTQTPRYLIKTRGQQVTLSCSPISGHRSVSWYQQTPGQGLQFLFEYFSETQRNKGNFPGRFSGRQFSNSRSEMNVSTLELGDSALYLCASSPRRTGNTIYFGEGSWLTVV.

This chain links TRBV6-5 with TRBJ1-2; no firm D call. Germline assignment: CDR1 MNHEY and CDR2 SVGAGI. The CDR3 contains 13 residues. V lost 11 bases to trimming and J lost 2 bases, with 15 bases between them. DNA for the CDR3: TGTGCCGTAATAGATCTTGAAAACTATGGCTACACCTTC. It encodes CAVIDLENYGYTF.

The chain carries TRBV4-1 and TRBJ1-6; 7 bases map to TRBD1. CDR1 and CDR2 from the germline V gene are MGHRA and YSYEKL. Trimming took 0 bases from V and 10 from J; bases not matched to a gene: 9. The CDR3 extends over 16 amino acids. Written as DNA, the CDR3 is TGCGCCAGCAGCCAAGAAGGGTTGAGACAGGGATCACCCCTCCACTTT. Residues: CASSQEGLRQGSPLHF.

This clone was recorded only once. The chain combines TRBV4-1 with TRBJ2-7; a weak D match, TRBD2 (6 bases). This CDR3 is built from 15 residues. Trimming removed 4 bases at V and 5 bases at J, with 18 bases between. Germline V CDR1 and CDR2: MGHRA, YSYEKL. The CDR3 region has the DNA TGCGCCAGCAGCCCTAGGACTACCACGTTTGACGAGCAGTACTTC. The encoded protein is CASSPRTTTFDEQYF.

The CDR3: CASSLGGYLNTEAFF. The CDR3 DNA follows: TGCGCCAGCAGCTTGGGCGGTTACCTGAACACTGAAGCTTTCTTT. The genes are TRBV5-1 and TRBJ1-1, with D hard to call. The germline CDR1 and CDR2 sequences are SGHRS and YFSETQ. The CDR3 runs 15 residues. V was clipped by 0 bases and J by 0 bases, with 9 bases between them.

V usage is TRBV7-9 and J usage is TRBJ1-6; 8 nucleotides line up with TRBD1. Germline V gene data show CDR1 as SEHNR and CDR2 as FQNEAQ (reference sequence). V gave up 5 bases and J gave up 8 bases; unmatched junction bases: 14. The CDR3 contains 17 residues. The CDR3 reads CASSPLIQGAVDSPLHF. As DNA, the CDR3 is TGTGCCAGCAGCCCCCTAATTCAGGGGGCGGTTGATTCACCCCTCCACTTT.

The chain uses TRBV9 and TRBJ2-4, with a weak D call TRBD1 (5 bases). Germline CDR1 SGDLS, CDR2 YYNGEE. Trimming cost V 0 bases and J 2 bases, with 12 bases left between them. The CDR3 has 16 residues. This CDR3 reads CASSVDPGLTKNIQYF. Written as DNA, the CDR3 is TGTGCCAGCAGCGTAGACCCAGGGCTCACCAAAAACATTCAGTACTTC.

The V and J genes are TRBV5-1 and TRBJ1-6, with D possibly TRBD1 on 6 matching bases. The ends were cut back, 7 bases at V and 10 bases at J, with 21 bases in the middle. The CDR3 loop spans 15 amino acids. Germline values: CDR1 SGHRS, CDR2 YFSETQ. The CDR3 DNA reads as TGCGCCAGCTCGGCACAGGGACAACGTGGGTCACCCCTCCACTTT. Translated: CASSAQGQRGSPLHF.

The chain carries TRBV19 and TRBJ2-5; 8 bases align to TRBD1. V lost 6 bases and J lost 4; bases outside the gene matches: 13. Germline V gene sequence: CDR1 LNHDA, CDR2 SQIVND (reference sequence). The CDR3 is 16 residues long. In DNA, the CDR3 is TGTGCCAGTAGAGACAGGGGACGGTCCATGGGAGAGACCCAGTACTTC. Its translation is CASRDRGRSMGETQYF.

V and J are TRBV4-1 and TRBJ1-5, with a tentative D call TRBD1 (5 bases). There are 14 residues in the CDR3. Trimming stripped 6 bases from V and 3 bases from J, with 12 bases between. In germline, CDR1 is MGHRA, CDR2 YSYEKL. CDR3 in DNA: TGCGCCAGCAGACCTACAGGTTTCAATCAGCCCCAGCATTTT. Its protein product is CASRPTGFNQPQHF.

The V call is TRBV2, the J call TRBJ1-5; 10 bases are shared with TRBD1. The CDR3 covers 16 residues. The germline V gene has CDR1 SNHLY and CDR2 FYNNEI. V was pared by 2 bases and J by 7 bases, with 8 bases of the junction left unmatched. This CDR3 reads CASSEIRDRGEQPQHF. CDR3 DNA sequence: TGTGCCAGCAGTGAAATACGGGACAGGGGTGAACAGCCCCAGCATTTT.

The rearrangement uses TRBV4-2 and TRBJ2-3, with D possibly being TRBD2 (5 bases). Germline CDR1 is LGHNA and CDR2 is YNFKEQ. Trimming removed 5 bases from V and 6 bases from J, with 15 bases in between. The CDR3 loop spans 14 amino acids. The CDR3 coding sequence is TGTGCCAGCAGCTCGCTTCAATCGGGGGATACGCAGTATTTT. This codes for CASSSLQSGDTQYF.